This entry lists 9 T cell receptor beta chains sequenced from one sample in a study of OX40 agonist ivuxolimab in advanced cancers. Repertoires were generated with immunoSEQ multiplex PCR, while TCRdb's copy carries only in-frame clones and drops some. This table has some 66,000 clones, over 75% appearing once. Sequencing used CD4+ or CD8+ T cells sorted from blood, obtained in a trial of the OX40 agonist ivuxolimab. Receptors were obtained from an adult with an advanced solid tumor such as melanoma, head and neck, liver or kidney cancer.

The chain carries TRBV10-3 and TRBJ1-1; 8 bases are a match to TRBD1. Germline trimming cut 10 bases from V and 11 bases from J; bases unmatched to any gene: 9. CDR1 is ENHRY and CDR2 is SYGVKD in the germline V gene. CDR3 length: 11 amino acids. The CDR3 bases are TGTGCCAGCAGCACCGGGACAGGTGCTTTCTTT. It translates to CASSTGTGAFF.

The gene calls are TRBV7-8 and TRBJ2-1, with 12 bases identical to TRBD2. CDR1 and CDR2 from the germline V gene are SGHVS and FQNEAQ. Trimming cost V 6 bases and J 9 bases; bases outside gene matches: 9. There are 15 residues in the CDR3. Here the CDR3 reads CASRKTSGSVSEQFF. Written as DNA, the CDR3 is TGTGCCAGCAGAAAGACTAGCGGGAGTGTTAGTGAGCAGTTCTTC.

The chain carries TRBV5-4 and TRBJ2-1, with 16 bases aligning to TRBD2. This CDR3 spans 16 amino acids. J gave up 10 bases and V 3 bases, and 7 bases lay outside the gene matches. Germline V gives CDR1 SGHNT, CDR2 YYREEE (reference sequence). The CDR3 loop is CASSSGTSGGAAEQFF. CDR3 bases: TGTGCCAGCAGCTCCGGGACTAGCGGGGGGGCAGCCGAGCAGTTCTTC.

Regarding this clone: This sample includes further DNA sequences coding for the same CDR3. The rearrangement joins TRBV5-1 to TRBJ2-3; 14 bases fit TRBD2. CDR1 is SGHRS and CDR2 is YFSETQ in the germline V gene. The V and J ends lost 4 bases and 6 bases, in that order; junction bases with no gene match: 7. The CDR3 is 16 residues long. The CDR3 is CASSIGTSGSRDTQYF. For the CDR3, the DNA is TGCGCCAGCAGCATCGGGACTAGCGGGAGCCGCGATACGCAGTATTTT.

The CDR3 coding sequence is TGTGCCAGCAGCTCCAAATCATCTGGGGCCAACGTCCTGACTTTC. Its protein is CASSSKSSGANVLTF. This sequence joins TRBV7-2 and TRBJ2-6; D is ambiguous. The CDR3 loop spans 15 amino acids. Trimming stripped 4 bases from V and 1 base from J, with 8 bases between. Germline CDR1 reads SGHTA; CDR2 reads FQGNSA.

Details on this clone: One junction end disagrees with the germline gene, perhaps due to a read error. The chain combines TRBV7-7 with TRBJ1-3; 9 bases line up with TRBD1. The length of the CDR3 is 18 residues. The germline V gene encodes CDR1 SSHAT and CDR2 FNYEAQ (reference sequence). DNA for the CDR3: TGTGCTAGCAGCCGAACCCGGGGACAGGGAGACTCTGGAAACACCATATATTTT. This gives the protein CASSRTRGQGDSGNTIYF. The entire variable domain, with the rest obtained from reference TRBV7-7 and TRBJ1-3, is as follows: GAGVSQSPRYKVTKRGQDVTLRCDPISSHATLYWYQQALGQGPEFLTYFNYEAQPDKSGLPSDRFSAERPEGSISTLTIQRTEQRDSAMYRCASSRTRGQGDSGNTIYFGEGSWLTVV.

This clone showed up just once. This chain joins TRBV5-1 and TRBJ2-1; 9 bases line up with TRBD1. The junction had 14 bases not matched to a gene; V was cut back by 4 bases and J by 9 bases. Germline loops: CDR1 SGHRS, CDR2 YFSETQ. The CDR3 loop spans 16 amino acids. Written as DNA, the CDR3 is TGCGCCAGCAGCACTAAACGACAGGGGGGTTTGAGTGAGCAGTTCTTC. Encoded protein: CASSTKRQGGLSEQFF.

This clone came up a few times. This rearrangement joins TRBV7-9 to TRBJ2-7; no firm D call. The CDR3 spans 14 residues. CDR1 is SEHNR, CDR2 FQNEAQ, per germline (reference sequence). V shed 0 bases and J shed 0 bases, with 6 bases lying between them. The CDR3 here is CASSLAPSSYEQYF. The CDR3 DNA sequence: TGTGCCAGCAGCTTAGCGCCCAGCTCCTACGAGCAGTACTTC. The entire variable domain, with the rest obtained from reference TRBV7-9 and TRBJ2-7, is as follows: DTGVSQNPRHKITKRGQNVTFRCDPISEHNRLYWYRQTLGQGPEFLTYFQNEAQLEKSRLLSDRFSAERPKGSFSTLEIQRTEQGDSAMYLCASSLAPSSYEQYFGPGTRLTVT.

This chain joins TRBV4-3 and TRBJ2-1, with a weak D call TRBD2 (5 bases). V was pared by 1 base and J by 10 bases, with 20 bases between. The germline gives CDR1 LGHNA, CDR2 YSLEER. This CDR3 has 16 residues. The CDR3 bases are TGCGCCAGCAGCCAAGTTATTCGGGAAGCCGGATGGGAGCAGTTCTTC. Translating gives CASSQVIREAGWEQFF.